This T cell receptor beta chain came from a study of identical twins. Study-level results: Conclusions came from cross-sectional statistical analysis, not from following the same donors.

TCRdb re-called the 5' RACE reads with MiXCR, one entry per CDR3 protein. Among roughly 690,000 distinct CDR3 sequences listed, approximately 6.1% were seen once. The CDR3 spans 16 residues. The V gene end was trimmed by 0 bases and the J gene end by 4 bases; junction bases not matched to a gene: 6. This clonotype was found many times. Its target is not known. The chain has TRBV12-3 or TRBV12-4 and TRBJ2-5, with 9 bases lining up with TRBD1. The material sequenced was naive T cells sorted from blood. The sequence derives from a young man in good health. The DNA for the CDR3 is TGTGCCAGCAGTTTAGCGGGACAGGGAGGAGGAGAGACCCAGTACTTC. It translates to CASSLAGQGGGETQYF.